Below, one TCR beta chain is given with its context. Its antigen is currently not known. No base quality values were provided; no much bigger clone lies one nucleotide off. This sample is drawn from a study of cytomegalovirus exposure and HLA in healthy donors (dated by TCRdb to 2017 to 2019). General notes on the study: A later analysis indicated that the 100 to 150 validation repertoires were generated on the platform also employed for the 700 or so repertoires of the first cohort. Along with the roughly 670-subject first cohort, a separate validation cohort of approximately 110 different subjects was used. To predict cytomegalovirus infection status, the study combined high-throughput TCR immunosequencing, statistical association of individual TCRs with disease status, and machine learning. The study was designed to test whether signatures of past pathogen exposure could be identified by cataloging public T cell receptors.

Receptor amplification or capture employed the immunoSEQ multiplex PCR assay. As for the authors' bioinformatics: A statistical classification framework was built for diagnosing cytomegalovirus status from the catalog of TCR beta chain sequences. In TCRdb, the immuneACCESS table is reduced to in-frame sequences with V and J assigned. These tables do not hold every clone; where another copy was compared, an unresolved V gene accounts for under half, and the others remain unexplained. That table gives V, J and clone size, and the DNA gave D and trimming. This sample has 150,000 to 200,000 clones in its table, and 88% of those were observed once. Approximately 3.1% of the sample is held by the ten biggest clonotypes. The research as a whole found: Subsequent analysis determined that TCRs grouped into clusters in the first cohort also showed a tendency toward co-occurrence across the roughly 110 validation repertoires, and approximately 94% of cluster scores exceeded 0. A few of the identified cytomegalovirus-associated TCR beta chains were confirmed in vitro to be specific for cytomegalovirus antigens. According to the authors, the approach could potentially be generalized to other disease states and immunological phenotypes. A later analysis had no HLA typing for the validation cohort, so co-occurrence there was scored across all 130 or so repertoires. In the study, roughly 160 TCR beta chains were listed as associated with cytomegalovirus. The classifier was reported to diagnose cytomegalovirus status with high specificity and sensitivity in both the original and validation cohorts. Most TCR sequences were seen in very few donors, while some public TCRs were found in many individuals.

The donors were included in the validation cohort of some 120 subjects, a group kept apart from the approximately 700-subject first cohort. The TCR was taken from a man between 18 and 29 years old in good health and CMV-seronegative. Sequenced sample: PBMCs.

The DNA is as follows: TGTGCCAGTAGTAATTCAGGGACTTCTGGAAACACCATATATTTT. It translates as CASSNSGTSGNTIYF. This chain joins TRBV19 to TRBJ1-3; 5 matching bases give a weak D call of TRBD1. Cut back by 4 bases and 1 base, the V and J ends lie 11 bases apart. The CDR3 has 15 amino acids, counting the end cysteine and phenylalanine. CDR3 DNA is the only sequence kept; it has 45 bases, read in frame from the first base. The CDR1 and CDR2 encoded by the germline V gene (reference sequence) are LNHDA and SQIVND. The full variable domain, with segments outside the CDR3 supplied by the reference TRBV19 and TRBJ1-3 proteins, appears as DGGITQSPKYLFRKEGQNVTLSCEQNLNHDAMYWYRQDPGQGLRLIYYSQIVNDFQKGDIAEGYSVSREKKESFPLTVTSAQKNPTAFYLCASSNSGTSGNTIYFGEGSWLTVV.